The entry below describes one TCR beta chain. Antigen unknown. Trimming stripped 5 bases from V and 3 bases from J, with 8 bases between. There are 13 residues in the CDR3. This table comes from immunoSEQ multiplex PCR, and its TCRdb copy is limited to in-frame clones, with some not included. This table holds roughly 70,000 clones, about 85% found once. The sample originates from a study of T cell responses to AZD1222 COVID-19 vaccine. Study-wide points: Seropositive status at baseline applied to only a handful of AZD1222 recipients.

V and J are TRBV12-3 or TRBV12-4 and TRBJ1-5; D is unclear. The clonotype was recovered from an adult who received the AZD1222 COVID-19 vaccine. The sequencing here drew on peripheral blood, taken 28 days after the second AZD1222 dose. This CDR3 is CASSGVLNQPQHF. The CDR3 DNA is TGTGCCAGCAGTGGGGTGCTCAATCAGCCCCAGCATTTT.